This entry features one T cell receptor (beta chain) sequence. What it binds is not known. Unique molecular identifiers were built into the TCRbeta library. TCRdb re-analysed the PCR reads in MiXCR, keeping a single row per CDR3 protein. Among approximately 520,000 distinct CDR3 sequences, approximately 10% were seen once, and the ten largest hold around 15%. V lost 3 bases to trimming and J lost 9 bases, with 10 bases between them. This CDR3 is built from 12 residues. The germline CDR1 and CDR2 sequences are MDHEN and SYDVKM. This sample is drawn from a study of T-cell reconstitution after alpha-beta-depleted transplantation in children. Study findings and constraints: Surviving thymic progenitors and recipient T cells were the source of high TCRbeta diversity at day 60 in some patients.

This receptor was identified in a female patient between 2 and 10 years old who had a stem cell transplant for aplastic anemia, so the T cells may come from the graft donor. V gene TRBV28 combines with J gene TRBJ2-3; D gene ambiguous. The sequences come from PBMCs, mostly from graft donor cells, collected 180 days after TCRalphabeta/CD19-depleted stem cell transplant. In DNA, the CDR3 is TGTGCCAGCAGTTTGGTGGGGAAGACGCAGTATTTT. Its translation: CASSLVGKTQYF.